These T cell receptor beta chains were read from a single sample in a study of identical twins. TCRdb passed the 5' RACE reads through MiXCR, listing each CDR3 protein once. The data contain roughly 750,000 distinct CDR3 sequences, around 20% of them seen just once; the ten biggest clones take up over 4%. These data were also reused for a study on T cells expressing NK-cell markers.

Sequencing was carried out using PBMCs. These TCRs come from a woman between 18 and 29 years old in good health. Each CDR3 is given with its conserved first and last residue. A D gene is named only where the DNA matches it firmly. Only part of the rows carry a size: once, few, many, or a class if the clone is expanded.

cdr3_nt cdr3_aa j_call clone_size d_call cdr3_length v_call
TGTGCCAGCAGTTACTCCAGGGGTTTGTCCTATAATTCACCCCTCCACTTT CASSYSRGLSYNSPLHF TRBJ1-6 - - 17 TRBV6-5
TGTGCCAGCAGCCCCGATACCTACGAGCAGTACTTC CASSPDTYEQYF TRBJ2-7 many - 12 TRBV18
TGTGCCAGCAGATCGCTAGCGGGAGGGCCGCTAATCGGGGAGCTGTTTTTT CASRSLAGGPLIGELFF TRBJ2-2 - TRBD2 17 TRBV6-2/TRBV6-3
TGTGCCAGCAGTCAACGGGGGGAGCAGTACTTC CASSQRGEQYF TRBJ2-7 many - 11 TRBV5-5
TGTGCCACCAGTGAGCTGGACAGGGATGAGCAGTTCTTC CATSELDRDEQFF TRBJ2-1 - TRBD1 13 TRBV24-1
TGCAGTGGGAGGGGAGCGAACACTGAAGCTTTCTTT CSGRGANTEAFF TRBJ1-1 - - 12 TRBV20-1
TGTGCCAGCAGTGAAGGACCGACTTCCCCCTACGAGCAGTACTTC CASSEGPTSPYEQYF TRBJ2-7 - - 15 TRBV2
TGTGCCACTGAAGGGACAGGGGAAGTGGGCAAGAGCGGCTACACCTTC CATEGTGEVGKSGYTF TRBJ1-2 - TRBD1 16 TRBV10-3
TGCAGTGCTGAAGGACCCAACTACGAGCAGTACTTC CSAEGPNYEQYF TRBJ2-7 few - 12 TRBV20-1
TGTGCCAGCTCACAACAGTACCAAGAGACCCAGTACTTC CASSQQYQETQYF TRBJ2-5 - - 13 TRBV18
TGCAGTGCTAGGGTAGCGGGGGTTCGGAATGAGCAGTTCTTC CSARVAGVRNEQFF TRBJ2-1 many TRBD2 14 TRBV20-1
TGCGCCAGCAGCCAAGGGCGGGGGACAGATACGCAGTATTTT CASSQGRGTDTQYF TRBJ2-3 - TRBD2 14 TRBV4-3
TGCAGTGCGGGACTAGTGGCGGGAGGATTCACCGGGGAGCTGTTTTTT CSAGLVAGGFTGELFF TRBJ2-2 - TRBD2 16 TRBV20-1
TGTGCCAGCAGCTACGGGACGGACAACACCGGGGAGCTGTTTTTT CASSYGTDNTGELFF TRBJ2-2 many - 15 TRBV6-1
TGCAGTGCAAGACTAGCCGTAGCCGGGGATGAGCAGTTCTTC CSARLAVAGDEQFF TRBJ2-1 many TRBD2 14 TRBV20-1
TGTGCCAGCAGCTTTAGCCCGGCAGGATTATACTATGGCTACACCTTC CASSFSPAGLYYGYTF TRBJ1-2 - - 16 TRBV7-2
TGCAGTGCTAACTCCCCCGGGACTAGCGGGGGGTACACAGATACGCAGTATTTT CSANSPGTSGGYTDTQYF TRBJ2-3 few TRBD2 18 TRBV20-1
TGTGCCAGCTCACCAGTCGGCGAGGCGGGTGAGCAGTTCTTC CASSPVGEAGEQFF TRBJ2-1 - - 14 TRBV18
TGTGCCAGCAGCGAAAATGGGGGGGGTGAGCAGTTCTTC CASSENGGGEQFF TRBJ2-1 few TRBD2 13 TRBV7-9
TGCAGTGCTAGAAACAATGAGCAGTTCTTC CSARNNEQFF TRBJ2-1 many - 10 TRBV20-1
TGTGCCAGCAGCTTCCTACAGGGGGAGCGCGAGCAGTACTTC CASSFLQGEREQYF TRBJ2-7 - TRBD1 14 TRBV7-6
TGTGCCAGCAGCGTAACCCGGGACAGGGCCGAGGGCTACACCTTC CASSVTRDRAEGYTF TRBJ1-2 - TRBD1 15 TRBV9
TGTGCCAGCAGTTTAGTACAGGCCTACAATGAGCAGTTCTTC CASSLVQAYNEQFF TRBJ2-1 many - 14 TRBV12-3/TRBV12-4
TGTGCCACCAGCAGACTGAGAAAGGGCGGTCAAACAGATACGCAGTATTTT CATSRLRKGGQTDTQYF TRBJ2-3 - - 17 TRBV15
TGCGCCAGCAGCTTGTGGCTAGCGGATTCAGATACGCAGTATTTT CASSLWLADSDTQYF TRBJ2-3 - TRBD2 15 TRBV5-1
TGTGCCTGGAGTGTCGGGCTAGAAACAGATACGCAGTATTTT CAWSVGLETDTQYF TRBJ2-3 few - 14 TRBV30
TGCAGTGCCGTAGGGCCTTCGGGGGAGACCCAGTACTTC CSAVGPSGETQYF TRBJ2-5 - - 13 TRBV20-1
TGTGCCAGCAGCTCCAAGACAGGGACGGATCACAATGAGCAGTTCTTC CASSSKTGTDHNEQFF TRBJ2-1 - TRBD1 16 TRBV11-2
TGCAGTGCTAGGCAGGGGGCAGTTAACACTGAAGCTTTCTTT CSARQGAVNTEAFF TRBJ1-1 - TRBD1 14 TRBV20-1
TGTGCCAGCAGTTACGCGAGGGGTAGGGATGAAAAACTGTTTTTT CASSYARGRDEKLFF TRBJ1-4 many - 15 TRBV6-5
TGTGCCAGCACCCGAGGCGGGAGCGGCACCGGGGAGCTGTTTTTT CASTRGGSGTGELFF TRBJ2-2 few TRBD2 15 TRBV7-2
TGTGCCAGCAGACGCAAAGCGGGAGAGGAAGAAGAGACCCAGTACTTC CASRRKAGEEEETQYF TRBJ2-5 - TRBD2 16 TRBV2
TGTGCCAGCAGTTATGTTCCCGGCAATGAGCAGTTCTTC CASSYVPGNEQFF TRBJ2-1 - - 13 TRBV6-5